This is a list of T cell receptor beta chains from one sample in a study of blood T cells in healthy people across ages. TCRdb reanalysed the 5' RACE reads using MiXCR and keeps one entry per CDR3 protein. The sample records about 1.5 million distinct CDR3 sequences, roughly two fifths being singletons. The sample taken for sequencing was blood. Receptors were obtained from a woman under 30 in good health. Both conserved end residues are part of each CDR3. The order of the fields is CDR3 DNA, CDR3 protein, V gene, clone size, D gene, J gene. The D gene is left open where the match is weak. Clone size appears in some rows only: once, few, many, or a class for an expanded clone.

cdr3_nt: TGTGCCAGCAGTTACGCCCCATTGAGGTACCAGAGCACAGATACGCAGTATTTT
cdr3_aa: CASSYAPLRYQSTDTQYF
v_call: TRBV6-5
clone_size: few
d_call: -
j_call: TRBJ2-3

cdr3_nt: TGTGCCAGCCGCCCTAGGACAGATACGCAGTATTTT
cdr3_aa: CASRPRTDTQYF
v_call: TRBV6-2/TRBV6-3
clone_size: -
d_call: -
j_call: TRBJ2-3

cdr3_nt: TGTGCCAGCTGTTTTGATCACAATGAGCAGTACTTC
cdr3_aa: CASCFDHNEQYF
v_call: TRBV7-9
clone_size: -
d_call: -
j_call: TRBJ2-5

cdr3_nt: TGTGCCAGCTCACCCCCGGGTGTCCATGGCTACACCTTC
cdr3_aa: CASSPPGVHGYTF
v_call: TRBV18
clone_size: few
d_call: -
j_call: TRBJ1-2

cdr3_nt: TGTGCCAGCAGTTACTCGGCGGGAGAGGGCTACGAGCAGTACTTC
cdr3_aa: CASSYSAGEGYEQYF
v_call: TRBV6-2/TRBV6-3
clone_size: -
d_call: TRBD2
j_call: TRBJ2-7

cdr3_nt: TGTGCCAGCAGTTTACTGGCAAGATTTACCTATGGCTACACCTTC
cdr3_aa: CASSLLARFTYGYTF
v_call: TRBV12-3/TRBV12-4
clone_size: -
d_call: -
j_call: TRBJ1-2

cdr3_nt: TGTGCCAGCAGCTTATATCCCCCCAGGGGGCGAGAGGGCACTGAAGCTTTCTTT
cdr3_aa: CASSLYPPRGREGTEAFF
v_call: TRBV7-2
clone_size: -
d_call: TRBD1
j_call: TRBJ1-1

cdr3_nt: TGTGCCAGCAGTGAAACTGACTCTGGGGCCAACGTCCTGACTTTC
cdr3_aa: CASSETDSGANVLTF
v_call: TRBV6-2/TRBV6-3
clone_size: -
d_call: -
j_call: TRBJ2-6

cdr3_nt: TGTGCCAGCAGCGTAGCGGGAACCGTCACAGATACGCAGTATTTT
cdr3_aa: CASSVAGTVTDTQYF
v_call: TRBV9
clone_size: -
d_call: -
j_call: TRBJ2-3

cdr3_nt: TGTGCCATCAGTGCTGGGACTAGCGGTCCCACCGGGGAGCTGTTTTTT
cdr3_aa: CAISAGTSGPTGELFF
v_call: TRBV10-3
clone_size: -
d_call: TRBD2
j_call: TRBJ2-2

cdr3_nt: TGTGCCAGCAGTTACTCCCCCTGGACTAGCAGGAGGAGTGAGCAGTACTTC
cdr3_aa: CASSYSPWTSRRSEQYF
v_call: TRBV6-2/TRBV6-3
clone_size: -
d_call: TRBD2
j_call: TRBJ2-7

cdr3_nt: TGTGCCTGGGGCCGGAGGGCCAAAAACATTCAGTACTTC
cdr3_aa: CAWGRRAKNIQYF
v_call: TRBV30
clone_size: once
d_call: -
j_call: TRBJ2-4

cdr3_nt: TGTGCCAGCAGCCAAGTGGTGGATAAGGAGACCCAGTACTTC
cdr3_aa: CASSQVVDKETQYF
v_call: TRBV3-1
clone_size: -
d_call: -
j_call: TRBJ2-5

cdr3_nt: TGCGCCAGCAAACGCAACCTGGTATACAGTACGCAGTATTTT
cdr3_aa: CASKRNLVYSTQYF
v_call: TRBV4-1
clone_size: -
d_call: -
j_call: TRBJ2-3

cdr3_nt: TGTGCCAGCGGGAAACGAGCGGATCAAGAGACCCAGTACTTC
cdr3_aa: CASGKRADQETQYF
v_call: TRBV3-1
clone_size: -
d_call: -
j_call: TRBJ2-5

cdr3_nt: TGTGCCAGCAGCTTACGGACTAGCGTATACAATGAGCAGTTCTTC
cdr3_aa: CASSLRTSVYNEQFF
v_call: TRBV7-3
clone_size: few
d_call: TRBD2
j_call: TRBJ2-1

cdr3_nt: TGTGCCAGCAGTGACTCAAGCGGGTCGGGCAATGAGCAGTACTTC
cdr3_aa: CASSDSSGSGNEQYF
v_call: TRBV6-4
clone_size: many
d_call: -
j_call: TRBJ2-7

cdr3_nt: TGTGCCAGCAGCTTAGCGCTAGGCCTCCCTTCTTACGAGCAGTACTTC
cdr3_aa: CASSLALGLPSYEQYF
v_call: TRBV7-2
clone_size: -
d_call: -
j_call: TRBJ2-7

cdr3_nt: TGTGCCAGCAGTTTGCAGGGCCAGATTAACACCGGGGAGCTGTTTTTT
cdr3_aa: CASSLQGQINTGELFF
v_call: TRBV12-3/TRBV12-4
clone_size: -
d_call: -
j_call: TRBJ2-2

cdr3_nt: TGTGCCAGCAGTTACGGGACTCACACTGAAGCTTTCTTT
cdr3_aa: CASSYGTHTEAFF
v_call: TRBV6-5
clone_size: -
d_call: -
j_call: TRBJ1-1

cdr3_nt: TGTGCCAGCAGCTCCCTTATGGGGCGGGGGACCCAGTACTTC
cdr3_aa: CASSSLMGRGTQYF
v_call: TRBV11-2
clone_size: -
d_call: -
j_call: TRBJ2-5

cdr3_nt: TGTGCCAGCAGATCTACTAGCGGGAGATTAATCAATGAGCAGTTCTTC
cdr3_aa: CASRSTSGRLINEQFF
v_call: TRBV7-2
clone_size: many
d_call: TRBD2
j_call: TRBJ2-1

cdr3_nt: TGCAGTGCTAGAGGCCATCCGGGGCGGGAACGCGTCAATGAGCAGTTCTTC
cdr3_aa: CSARGHPGRERVNEQFF
v_call: TRBV20-1
clone_size: -
d_call: -
j_call: TRBJ2-1

cdr3_nt: TGTGCCAGCAGTGGATGGGCGGCGAACACTGAAGCTTTCTTT
cdr3_aa: CASSGWAANTEAFF
v_call: TRBV25-1
clone_size: -
d_call: -
j_call: TRBJ1-1

cdr3_nt: TGTGCCAGCAGCGGCTTAGGGGCGGGACTCTACGAGCAGTACTTC
cdr3_aa: CASSGLGAGLYEQYF
v_call: TRBV7-2
clone_size: few
d_call: -
j_call: TRBJ2-7

cdr3_nt: TGCAGTGCTAGTGGACAGGGGGACAATCAGCCCCAGCATTTT
cdr3_aa: CSASGQGDNQPQHF
v_call: TRBV20-1
clone_size: -
d_call: TRBD1
j_call: TRBJ1-5

cdr3_nt: TGCAGTGCTTCTAGGAGCGCGAACACCGGGGAGCTGTTTTTT
cdr3_aa: CSASRSANTGELFF
v_call: TRBV20-1
clone_size: -
d_call: -
j_call: TRBJ2-2

cdr3_nt: TGTGCCAGCAGTTTCAAGGGGGTATCCTACGAGCAGTACTTC
cdr3_aa: CASSFKGVSYEQYF
v_call: TRBV12-3/TRBV12-4
clone_size: few
d_call: -
j_call: TRBJ2-7

cdr3_nt: TGCAGTGCTAGACGGGACAGTAGCACAGATACGCAGTATTTT
cdr3_aa: CSARRDSSTDTQYF
v_call: TRBV20-1
clone_size: -
d_call: TRBD1
j_call: TRBJ2-3

cdr3_nt: TGCAGCGTTCCCAACGGTAGCACAGATACGCAGTATTTT
cdr3_aa: CSVPNGSTDTQYF
v_call: TRBV29-1
clone_size: many
d_call: -
j_call: TRBJ2-3

cdr3_nt: TGCAGTGCTATGAAACGGGCATACGAGCAGTACTTC
cdr3_aa: CSAMKRAYEQYF
v_call: TRBV20-1
clone_size: few
d_call: -
j_call: TRBJ2-7

cdr3_nt: TGCAGTGCTAGTTGGGGTGGGGAGGAAGAGACCCAGTACTTC
cdr3_aa: CSASWGGEEETQYF
v_call: TRBV20-1
clone_size: -
d_call: -
j_call: TRBJ2-5

cdr3_nt: TGTGCCAGCAGCTCCACGGGAAACAGGGTACGGGAGCAGTACTTC
cdr3_aa: CASSSTGNRVREQYF
v_call: TRBV13
clone_size: -
d_call: -
j_call: TRBJ2-7

cdr3_nt: TGTGCCAGCAGTTACGGGACAGGGGCCGCCTACGAGCAGTACTTC
cdr3_aa: CASSYGTGAAYEQYF
v_call: TRBV6-5
clone_size: -
d_call: TRBD1
j_call: TRBJ2-7

cdr3_nt: TGCAGTGCTAGACGCTCCCGTTTGAACACTGAAGCTTTCTTT
cdr3_aa: CSARRSRLNTEAFF
v_call: TRBV20-1
clone_size: -
d_call: -
j_call: TRBJ1-1

cdr3_nt: TGTGCCAGCAGTGCCCCCGGGGTATCCTACGAGCAGTACTTC
cdr3_aa: CASSAPGVSYEQYF
v_call: TRBV12-3/TRBV12-4
clone_size: -
d_call: -
j_call: TRBJ2-7

cdr3_nt: TGTGCCAGCACGATGGGGGTCAATCCGAGCACAGATACGCAGTATTTT
cdr3_aa: CASTMGVNPSTDTQYF
v_call: TRBV6-1
clone_size: many
d_call: -
j_call: TRBJ2-3

cdr3_nt: TGCGCCAGCAGCTTTTTGGACAACACAGATACGCAGTATTTT
cdr3_aa: CASSFLDNTDTQYF
v_call: TRBV5-1
clone_size: few
d_call: -
j_call: TRBJ2-3

cdr3_nt: TGCAGTGCTAGGTTCAGACCTAATGAAAAACTGTTTTTT
cdr3_aa: CSARFRPNEKLFF
v_call: TRBV20-1
clone_size: -
d_call: -
j_call: TRBJ1-4

cdr3_nt: TGCAGTGCTGACCCGGGACAGGGGAGGCACGAGCAGTACTTC
cdr3_aa: CSADPGQGRHEQYF
v_call: TRBV20-1
clone_size: -
d_call: TRBD1
j_call: TRBJ2-7

cdr3_nt: TGCAGTGCTAGAGCCCTAGCGGGGGGCTACAATGAGCAGTTCTTC
cdr3_aa: CSARALAGGYNEQFF
v_call: TRBV20-1
clone_size: many
d_call: TRBD2
j_call: TRBJ2-1